The source of this T cell receptor (beta chain) is a study of a mutant IDH1 vaccine in newly diagnosed glioma. Study at large: Patients received vaccination from 4-6 weeks after radiotherapy alone, or with temozolomide cycles. Treated patients, averaging approximately 40 years, were roughly 60% male and about 40% female. Those enrolled had earlier been treated with radiotherapy, temozolomide, or both, mostly both.

Of note for this clone: Its antigen is not identified.

The repertoire was sequenced with immunoSEQ multiplex PCR; TCRdb's copy has only in-frame clones and lacks some. The sample yields fewer than 95,000 clones, 81% seen once. Time point meaning: week 47, end of study. Vaccinated patients received 300 ug of mutant IDH1 20-mer peptide per dose, with topical imiquimod. The sample in question was PBMCs, obtained from a glioma patient whose treatment included an IDH1 peptide vaccine. The TCR originated in a man between 40 and 49 years old with glioma.

The CDR3 nucleotides read TGTGCCAGCAGCTTAGGCCCTACCCACAATGAGCAGTTCTTC. Protein product: CASSLGPTHNEQFF. This chain connects TRBV7-8 to TRBJ2-1; D is unresolved. The CDR3 loop spans 14 amino acids. CDR1 is SGHVS and CDR2 is FQNEAQ in the germline V gene. Between the trimmed V and J ends, which lost 1 base and 5 bases, there was a span of 9 bases.